Listed below are T cell receptor beta chains from one sample, sequenced in a study of shared clonotypes between healthy human individuals. Generated by immunoSEQ multiplex PCR, the TCRdb table keeps only in-frame clones and is missing some. This sample has about 2,200,000 clones, with about 92% found just once. The sequenced sample consisted of naive CD8+ T cells from PBMCs. All receptors come from a man aged 18 to 35 in good health. Some clones in this sample may be carry-over from other donors' samples. Both conserved end residues are part of each CDR3. A D gene is named only where the DNA matches it firmly. Size tells how often a clone was seen (once, few, many) or the class of an expanded clone, and some rows leave it out.

j_call | d_call | clone_size | v_call | cdr3_aa | cdr3_nt
TRBJ1-1 | . | . | TRBV7-6 | CASSLGGGETEAFF | TGTGCCAGCAGCTTAGGGGGGGGTGAGACTGAAGCTTTCTTT
TRBJ1-1 | . | . | TRBV2 | CANHGEGMNTEAFF | TGTGCCAACCACGGGGAGGGAATGAACACTGAAGCTTTCTTT
TRBJ2-2 | TRBD2 | . | TRBV4-3 | CASSQVAGGYTGELFF | TGCGCCAGCAGCCAAGTCGCGGGAGGCTACACCGGGGAGCTGTTTTTT
TRBJ2-7 | TRBD2 | . | TRBV13 | CASSFHAGEGIYEQYF | TGTGCCAGCAGCTTCCATGCGGGAGAGGGGATCTACGAGCAGTACTTC
TRBJ2-6 | . | . | TRBV7-6 | CASSLYLGAGGANVLTF | TGTGCCAGCAGCTTATATCTGGGGGCTGGTGGGGCCAACGTCCTGACTTTC
TRBJ2-1 | TRBD1 | . | TRBV7-9 | CASSPRDRAYNEQFF | TGTGCCAGCAGCCCACGGGACAGGGCCTACAATGAGCAGTTCTTC
TRBJ2-7 | . | . | TRBV14 | CASSQGEKVRNEQYF | TGTGCCAGCAGCCAAGGGGAGAAGGTACGGAACGAGCAGTACTTC
TRBJ2-7 | TRBD1 | . | TRBV16 | CASSHGGTGMYEQYF | TGTGCCAGCAGCCACGGCGGGACAGGGATGTACGAGCAGTACTTC
TRBJ2-7 | TRBD1 | . | TRBV13 | CASRTGGEYEQYF | TGTGCCAGCAGAACAGGGGGCGAATACGAGCAGTACTTC
TRBJ2-2 | . | . | TRBV7-9 | CASSLGGRNTGELFF | TGTGCCAGCAGCTTAGGAGGGAGGAACACCGGGGAGCTGTTTTTT
TRBJ1-1 | . | . | TRBV7-8 | CASSLDYSRAEAFF | TGTGCCAGCAGCTTAGACTACAGTAGGGCTGAAGCTTTCTTT
TRBJ2-3 | TRBD2 | once | TRBV28 | CASSSPVRLAGPEDTQYF | TGTGCCAGCAGTTCCCCCGTTCGTCTAGCGGGACCAGAGGATACGCAGTATTTT
TRBJ1-2 | . | . | TRBV27 | CASSPNRANYGYTF | TGTGCCAGCAGCCCCAACAGGGCCAACTATGGCTACACCTTC
TRBJ1-2 | TRBD1 | . | TRBV5-1 | CASSFLGQDYGYTF | TGCGCCAGCAGCTTCTTAGGACAGGACTATGGCTACACCTTC
TRBJ2-1 | . | once | TRBV7-2 | CASRISSEQFF | TGTGCCAGCAGGATTAGTTCTGAGCAGTTCTTC
TRBJ1-1 | . | few | TRBV10-3 | CAISDLGGRTEAFF | TGTGCCATCAGTGATTTGGGGGGGAGAACTGAAGCTTTCTTT
TRBJ2-5 | . | . | TRBV6-6 | CASRGLGQQETQYF | TGTGCCAGCAGGGGACTCGGACAGCAAGAGACCCAGTACTTC
TRBJ1-1 | TRBD1 | . | TRBV14 | CASSLGQGANRNTEAFF | TGTGCCAGCAGCCTCGGACAGGGGGCTAACAGGAACACTGAAGCTTTCTTT
TRBJ2-3 | . | . | TRBV10-1 | CASSEMGGNTDTQYF | TGCGCCAGCAGTGAGATGGGCGGGAACACAGATACGCAGTATTTT
TRBJ2-5 | . | . | TRBV28 | CASSLGNQETQYF | TGTGCCAGCAGTTTAGGGAACCAAGAGACCCAGTACTTC
TRBJ2-1 | . | . | TRBV13 | CASSPVGVGEQFF | TGTGCCAGCAGCCCCGTAGGGGTGGGCGAGCAGTTCTTC
TRBJ2-7 | TRBD1 | once | TRBV7-9 | CASSLGGLGQGYEQYF | TGTGCCAGCAGCTTAGGGGGTTTAGGACAGGGCTACGAGCAGTACTTC
TRBJ1-2 | . | . | TRBV5-8 | CASSSGTGAVYGYTF | TGTGCCAGCAGCTCAGGGACGGGAGCAGTCTATGGCTACACCTTC
TRBJ2-1 | TRBD2 | . | TRBV19 | CASSMGLANNEQFF | TGTGCCAGTAGTATGGGACTAGCGAACAATGAGCAGTTCTTC
TRBJ2-2 | TRBD1 | . | TRBV28 | CASSLRSWGQGSNTGELFF | TGTGCCAGCAGTTTAAGGTCGTGGGGACAGGGCTCGAACACCGGGGAGCTGTTTTTT
TRBJ2-7 | TRBD2 | . | TRBV2 | CASSGAGVGYEQYF | TGTGCCAGCAGTGGGGCGGGAGTTGGTTACGAGCAGTACTTC
TRBJ2-1 | . | . | TRBV27 | CASSLSIKDHSYNEQFF | TGTGCCAGCAGTTTATCGATAAAAGACCACTCCTACAATGAGCAGTTCTTC
TRBJ1-1 | TRBD1 | . | TRBV6-5 | CASSPHRGMGTEAFF | TGTGCCAGCAGTCCTCACAGGGGAATGGGAACTGAAGCTTTCTTT
TRBJ2-7 | . | once | TRBV5-4 | CASSGGPEPGSYEQYF | TGTGCCAGCAGCGGTGGCCCGGAACCGGGATCCTACGAGCAGTACTTC
TRBJ2-3 | TRBD1 | . | TRBV19 | CASSEGPGGPDTQYF | TGTGCCAGTAGTGAGGGGCCAGGGGGCCCAGATACGCAGTATTTT
TRBJ1-2 | . | . | TRBV28 | CASSLAGGDFNSGYTF | TGTGCCAGCAGTCTAGCAGGTGGGGATTTTAACAGTGGCTACACCTTC
TRBJ2-3 | . | . | TRBV6-5 | CASSQGPGYTDTQYF | TGTGCCAGCAGTCAAGGGCCAGGTTACACAGATACGCAGTATTTT
TRBJ2-7 | TRBD2 | . | TRBV6-5 | CASSRTSGRAHEQYF | TGTGCCAGCAGTCGGACTAGCGGGAGGGCCCACGAGCAGTACTTC
TRBJ2-1 | . | . | TRBV7-8 | CASSPWTGDNEQFF | TGTGCCAGCAGCCCCTGGACTGGAGACAATGAGCAGTTCTTC
TRBJ2-2 | . | few | TRBV9 | CASSVAGLSTGELFF | TGTGCCAGCAGCGTCGCGGGACTCAGCACCGGGGAGCTGTTTTTT
TRBJ1-1 | . | few | TRBV7-9 | CASSLPGWLRTEAFF | TGTGCCAGCAGCTTACCGGGTTGGCTGCGGACTGAAGCTTTCTTT
TRBJ1-2 | . | once | TRBV5-1 | CASSLAHSGYTF | TGCGCCAGCAGCTTGGCACACAGTGGCTACACCTTC
TRBJ1-5 | . | once | TRBV28 | CASSYSRGRTQPQHF | TGTGCCAGCAGTTACTCACGGGGGCGTACTCAGCCCCAGCATTTT
TRBJ2-2 | . | . | TRBV15 | CATSTSGWVGTGELFF | TGTGCCACCAGCACGAGCGGATGGGTGGGGACCGGGGAGCTGTTTTTT
TRBJ2-2 | TRBD2 | . | TRBV19 | CASRPWTASGNTGELFF | TGTGCCAGTAGACCTTGGACGGCTAGCGGAAACACCGGGGAGCTGTTTTTT
TRBJ2-1 | TRBD2 | . | TRBV9 | CASSGTSGRHYNEQFF | TGTGCCAGCAGCGGGACTAGCGGGAGGCACTACAATGAGCAGTTCTTC
TRBJ1-5 | TRBD1 | . | TRBV23-1 | CASLLSRDRDLYSNQPQHF | TGCGCCAGCCTCCTAAGCCGGGACAGGGACCTTTATAGCAATCAGCCCCAGCATTTT
TRBJ2-1 | TRBD2 | . | TRBV6-5 | CASRWREGYNEQFF | TGTGCCAGCAGATGGCGGGAGGGTTACAATGAGCAGTTCTTC
TRBJ2-7 | . | . | TRBV29-1 | CSVEERDSYEQYF | TGCAGCGTTGAAGAGAGGGATTCCTACGAGCAGTACTTC
TRBJ2-7 | TRBD1 | . | TRBV7-9 | CASSQDRGSYEQYF | TGTGCCAGCAGCCAGGACAGGGGTAGCTACGAGCAGTACTTC
TRBJ1-1 | . | . | TRBV6-6 | CASSYAGLNTEAFF | TGTGCCAGCAGTTACGCGGGATTGAACACTGAAGCTTTCTTT
TRBJ2-2 | TRBD2 | . | TRBV6-5 | CASRLAGAGELFF | TGTGCCAGCAGACTAGCGGGAGCCGGGGAGCTGTTTTTT
TRBJ2-1 | . | . | TRBV5-1 | CASSLAGDYNEQFF | TGCGCCAGCAGCTTGGCAGGGGATTACAATGAGCAGTTCTTC
TRBJ2-2 | TRBD2 | . | TRBV11-3 | CASSLSVLGLAETNTGELFF | TGTGCCAGCAGCTTATCTGTACTGGGACTAGCGGAAACGAACACCGGGGAGCTGTTTTTT
TRBJ1-2 | . | . | TRBV19 | CASSPHGGANYGYTF | TGTGCCAGTAGTCCTCACGGAGGGGCTAACTATGGCTACACCTTC
TRBJ2-7 | TRBD2 | . | TRBV5-5 | CASRYSGRGYEQYF | TGTGCCAGCAGATATAGCGGGAGGGGCTACGAGCAGTACTTC
TRBJ1-1 | TRBD1 | . | TRBV27 | CASSSHRQGYTEAFF | TGTGCCAGCAGTTCCCACCGACAGGGTTACACTGAAGCTTTCTTT
TRBJ1-2 | TRBD1 | . | TRBV4-2 | CASSQDPPRQGAPYGYTF | TGTGCCAGCAGCCAAGATCCCCCAAGACAGGGGGCCCCCTATGGCTACACCTTC
TRBJ2-2 | . | . | TRBV6-6 | CASSYYNANTGELFF | TGTGCCAGCAGTTATTACAACGCGAACACCGGGGAGCTGTTTTTT
TRBJ2-7 | . | . | TRBV5-6 | CASSSDSPYYEQYF | TGTGCCAGCAGCTCGGACAGCCCCTACTACGAGCAGTACTTC